Each of the 10 T cell receptor beta chains below was sequenced from the same sample in a study of tumor and adjacent non-tumor tissue in lung cancer. Three rounds of nested PCR, following a modified ARM-PCR protocol, produced the TCRbeta library. TCRdb re-derived calls from the multiplex PCR reads in MiXCR, one entry per CDR3 protein. The data show 52,000 or so distinct CDR3 sequences, 74% seen once. This sample's RNA came from whole unsorted tissue. Distant lung tissue was collected more than 3 cm away from the tumor edge. Sequencing used distant non-tumor lung tissue. These receptors all come from a woman in her sixties with non-small cell lung cancer.

A remark on this clonotype: Relative to the germline gene, one junction end is altered; a read error may explain this. The genes are TRBV6-6 and TRBJ2-1; 9 bases match TRBD1. This CDR3 spans 18 amino acids. Germline V lookup: CDR1 MNHNY, CDR2 SVGAGI (reference sequence). CDR3 loop: CASSHRGLVWASYNKQFF. The CDR3 nucleotides read TGTGCCAGCAGTCACAGGGGGCTGGTCTGGGCGTCGTACAATAAGCAGTTCTTT.

This clonotype was observed a single time. This is likely a read error, given that the CDR3 carries no conserved phenylalanine or tryptophan at its end. V and J are TRBV29-1 and TRBJ1-1; possibly TRBD1 for D (5 bases). Germline V gives CDR1 SQVTM, CDR2 ANQGSEA. The V and J ends lost 6 bases and 5 bases respectively, with 13 bases between them. There are 12 residues in the CDR3. CDR3 nucleotide sequence: TGCAGCGTCGGGGTCAGGGATACTGAAGCTTTCTTA. Amino acid sequence: CSVGVRDTEAFL.

As to this clonotype: Germline is not matched at one junction end, which may reflect a read error. The chain is built from TRBV12-3 or TRBV12-4 and TRBJ2-5, with TRBD2 identical over 8 bases. The CDR3 has 15 amino acids. CDR3 nucleotide sequence: TGTACCAGCAGTCCCGGGGGGGGGGTCCAAGAGACCCAGTACTTC. Residues: CTSSPGGGVQETQYF.

Comments on this clonotype: The conserved phenylalanine or tryptophan is not found at the CDR3 terminus, so this likely reflects a read error. It is unclear where the CDR3 begins or ends on the DNA, so no DNA is shown, and the CDR3 is as TCRdb lists it. The V gene is TRBV4-3, the J gene TRBJ1-5. The CDR3 length equals 15 residues, ends included. Germline V lookup: CDR1 LGHNA, CDR2 YSLEER. CDR3 protein: CASSSNLGGDQPEHS.

About this clonotype: A much larger clone is a single base away; this may be a read error. J is TRBJ2-2 and V is TRBV4-1, with 7 bases identical to TRBD1. The trim removed 0 bases at V and 6 bases at J, leaving 4 bases unmatched. Germline V lookup: CDR1 MGHRA, CDR2 YSYEKL. This CDR3 spans 15 amino acids. The CDR3 DNA is TGCGCCAGCAGCCAAGATGACAGGGAATCCGGGGAGCTGTTTTTT. It specifies CASSQDDRESGELFF.

The CDR3 DNA sequence: TGCAGTGCTCCCTGGACTAGGGTGGCCTTTGAGACCCAGTACTTC. It encodes CSAPWTRVAFETQYF. The chain employs TRBV20-1 and TRBJ2-5; 7 bases match TRBD2. This CDR3 region has 15 residues. The trim removed 5 bases at V and 5 bases at J, leaving 14 bases unmatched. From germline, CDR1 is DFQATT and CDR2 SNEGSKA (reference sequence).

To note about this clonotype: Just one base apart from a much larger clone, this may be a read error. The rearrangement joins TRBV7-9 to TRBJ2-5, with D possibly matching TRBD1 (6 bases). Germline CDR1 and CDR2: SEHNR and FQNEAQ (reference sequence). There are 14 residues in the CDR3. CDR3 sequence: CASSLGQARETHYF. CDR3 DNA sequence: TGTGCCAGCAGCTTAGGACAGGCCCGAGAGACCCATTACTTC.

In the case of this clonotype: This may come from a read error, since a much larger clone is one base off. This rearrangement joins TRBV7-9 to TRBJ1-2; TRBD1 matches at 7 bases. Germline values: CDR1 SEHNR, CDR2 FQNEAQ (reference sequence). The CDR3 loop spans 17 amino acids. For the CDR3, the DNA is TGTGTCAGCAGTCCCGGGTCTACAGGGGCTGAGGACTATGGCTACACCTTC. Translating gives CVSSPGSTGAEDYGYTF.

The V gene is TRBV11-2, the J gene TRBJ2-7, with 8 nucleotides matching TRBD1. The CDR3 loop spans 15 amino acids. Germline CDR1 and CDR2: SGHAT and FQNNGV. Unmatched junction bases numbered 13, after V lost 4 bases and J lost 8 bases. CDR3 residues: CASSSGTGAFHKQYF. The CDR3 coding sequence is TGTGCCAGCAGCTCAGGGACAGGAGCCTTTCACAAGCAGTACTTC.

In regard to this clonotype: Germline is not matched at one junction end, which may reflect a read error. The J gene is TRBJ2-1, the V gene TRBV5-1, with TRBD1 as a possible D gene (5 bases). The CDR3 consists of 11 residues. Germline CDR1 SGHRS, CDR2 YFSETQ. CDR3 coding DNA: TGCGCCAGCAGCCCAGGGTATGAGCACTTCTTC. The encoded protein is CASSPGYEHFF.